Each of the 30 T cell receptor beta chains below was sequenced from the same sample in a study of T cell responses to AZD1222 COVID-19 vaccine. The method was immunoSEQ multiplex PCR; TCRdb's version includes in-frame clones alone and lacks a portion of them. The table includes fewer than 120,000 clones, roughly 92% detected once. Sample: peripheral blood, taken 28 days after the second AZD1222 dose. Receptor source: an adult who received the AZD1222 COVID-19 vaccine.

This clone turned up a few times. V and J are TRBV4-3 and TRBJ1-2; D gene unclear. V was trimmed by 0 bases and J by 4 bases, leaving 6 bases between them. CDR3 length: 13 residues. CDR1 and CDR2 (germline): LGHNA, YSLEER. In DNA form, the CDR3 reads TGCGCCAGCAGCCAAGATGTGAGCTATGGCTACACCTTC. Translation gives CASSQDVSYGYTF.

CDR3 sequence: CASSPWRGENTEAFF. In nucleotides, the CDR3 is TGCGCCAGCAGCCCCTGGCGGGGGGAGAACACTGAAGCTTTCTTT. The V and J genes are TRBV5-1 and TRBJ1-1, with TRBD1 as a possible D gene (5 bases). The germline CDR1 and CDR2 sequences are SGHRS and YFSETQ. The CDR3 extends over 15 amino acids. Trimming left V 4 bases short and J 1 base short, with 14 bases between. The entire variable domain, with the rest obtained from reference TRBV5-1 and TRBJ1-1, is as follows: KAGVTQTPRYLIKTRGQQVTLSCSPISGHRSVSWYQQTPGQGLQFLFEYFSETQRNKGNFPGRFSGRQFSNSRSEMNVSTLELGDSALYLCASSPWRGENTEAFFGQGTRLTVV.

This rearrangement joins TRBV19 to TRBJ1-5; D remains ambiguous. This CDR3 spans 15 amino acids. The V gene lost 2 bases and the J gene lost 2 bases, with 10 bases spanning the gap. Germline V gives CDR1 LNHDA, CDR2 SQIVND (reference sequence). The DNA for the CDR3 is TGTGCCAGTAGTATACGAAGGGCAGGCAATCAGCCCCAGCATTTT. Encoded protein: CASSIRRAGNQPQHF. Full variable domain (outside the CDR3, taken from reference TRBV19 and TRBJ1-5): DGGITQSPKYLFRKEGQNVTLSCEQNLNHDAMYWYRQDPGQGLRLIYYSQIVNDFQKGDIAEGYSVSREKKESFPLTVTSAQKNPTAFYLCASSIRRAGNQPQHFGDGTRLSIL.

J is TRBJ1-2 and V is TRBV5-6; TRBD1 might be the D (5 bases). Trimming left V 0 bases short and J 2 bases short, with 8 bases between. The CDR3 extends over 14 amino acids. CDR1 is SGHDT and CDR2 is YYEEEE in the germline V gene. The CDR3 bases are TGTGCCAGCAGCTTGGGGAGGGGAAACTATGGCTACACCTTC. Translation: CASSLGRGNYGYTF.

The chain combines TRBV10-3 with TRBJ2-3, with 10 bases that match TRBD2. Germline lookup yields CDR1 ENHRY and CDR2 SYGVKD. CDR3 length: 16 amino acids. Trimming removed 6 bases from V and 3 bases from J; junction bases left unmatched: 9. CDR3: CAISAPSGGRTDTQYF. CDR3 DNA sequence: TGTGCCATCAGCGCTCCTAGCGGGGGAAGGACAGATACGCAGTATTTT.

The rearrangement joins TRBV7-2 to TRBJ2-7; D is perhaps TRBD1 (5 bases). The germline V gene has CDR1 SGHTA and CDR2 FQGNSA. V was cut by 4 bases and J by 7 bases, with 11 bases left in between. This CDR3 contains 12 residues. For the CDR3, the DNA is TGTGCCAGCAGCTCACCTCCAGGGGAGCAGTACTTC. Protein: CASSSPPGEQYF.

About this clone itself: Within the sample, other DNA sequences also encode this same CDR3. The rearrangement joins TRBV18 to TRBJ1-5; no reliable D call. The V gene's germline CDR1 is KGHSH and CDR2 LQKENI. V lost 3 bases to trimming and J lost 2 bases, with 8 bases between them. The CDR3 consists of 14 residues. CDR3 sequence: CASSPSGGNQPQHF. The CDR3 DNA sequence: TGTGCCAGCTCACCGTCCGGGGGCAATCAGCCCCAGCATTTT. The full variable domain, in which reference TRBV18 and TRBJ1-5 provide the parts outside the CDR3, is NAGVMQNPRHLVRRRGQEARLRCSPMKGHSHVYWYRQLPEEGLKFMVYLQKENIIDESGMPKERFSAEFPKEGPSILRIQQVVRGDSAAYFCASSPSGGNQPQHFGDGTRLSIL.

The chain uses TRBV7-2 and TRBJ1-5; weak D call: TRBD1 (5 bases). This CDR3 spans 14 amino acids. Germline loops: CDR1 SGHTA, CDR2 FQGNSA. V gave up 2 bases and J gave up 3 bases, with 8 bases separating them. CDR3 coding DNA: TGTGCCAGCAGCTTATTGACAGTCAATCAGCCCCAGCATTTT. Translating it yields CASSLLTVNQPQHF. The full variable domain, with the rest looked up from reference TRBV7-2 and TRBJ1-5, is GAGVSQSPSNKVTEKGKDVELRCDPISGHTALYWYRQSLGQGLEFLIYFQGNSAPDKSGLPSDRFSAERTGGSVSTLTIQRTQQEDSAVYLCASSLLTVNQPQHFGDGTRLSIL.

The rearrangement links TRBV12-3 or TRBV12-4 to TRBJ1-2, with TRBD1 as a possible D gene (5 bases). The CDR3 totals 13 residues. The ends were cut back, 6 bases at V and 0 bases at J, with 8 bases in the middle. CDR3 sequence (DNA): TGTGCCAGCAGCCGGGACTCTAACTATGGCTACACCTTC. Amino acids: CASSRDSNYGYTF.

V and J are TRBV4-1 and TRBJ2-7; weak D call: TRBD1 (5 bases). Germline CDR1 and CDR2: MGHRA and YSYEKL. V was pared by 4 bases and J by 3 bases, with 19 bases between. The CDR3 runs to 16 residues. The DNA of the CDR3 is TGCGCCAGCAGCCCCTCCGCGCAGGGCGGAATCTACGAGCAGTACTTC. Its translation: CASSPSAQGGIYEQYF.

This chain uses TRBV7-6 with TRBJ1-1, with D uncertain. CDR3 size: 14 residues. Trimming shortened V by 1 base and J by 6 bases, and 12 bases separated the two germline ends. Germline lookup yields CDR1 SGHVS and CDR2 FNYEAQ. CDR3 residues: CASSLGPPSPEAFF. The CDR3 DNA reads as TGTGCCAGCAGCTTAGGTCCCCCATCCCCTGAAGCTTTCTTT.

The rearrangement links TRBV7-2 to TRBJ1-4, with 7 bases matching TRBD1. J gave up 1 base and V 2 bases, and 1 base lay outside the gene matches. The CDR3 covers 15 residues. The germline gives CDR1 SGHTA, CDR2 FQGNSA. The CDR3 here is CASSLTGVTNEKLFF. CDR3 bases: TGTGCCAGCAGCTTAACAGGGGTAACTAATGAAAAACTGTTTTTT.

The chain has TRBV6-1 and TRBJ2-2; possible D gene TRBD1, 6 bases. Trimming pared 3 bases from V and 6 bases from J, leaving 14 bases between. The CDR3 runs to 15 residues. Germline lookup yields CDR1 MNHNS and CDR2 SASEGT. CDR3 nucleotide sequence: TGTGCCAGCAGTGAGACTCCATCAGGGGCCGGGGAGCTGTTTTTT. It specifies CASSETPSGAGELFF.

V usage is TRBV27 and J usage is TRBJ2-7; TRBD1 matches 9 bases. J lost 6 bases, V lost 7 bases, and 4 bases had no gene match. The CDR3 loop spans 12 amino acids. Germline V gives CDR1 MNHEY, CDR2 SMNVEV (reference sequence). The CDR3 DNA reads TGTGCCAGCACTACAGGGGGCGGCGAGCAGTACTTC. Encoded protein: CASTTGGGEQYF.

The chain employs TRBV5-1 and TRBJ2-5; TRBD2 matches at 11 bases. This CDR3 has 17 residues. J was trimmed by 2 bases and V by 4 bases; bases with no gene match: 10. CDR1 and CDR2 from the germline V gene are SGHRS and YFSETQ. Here the CDR3 reads CASSPQPSGGLQETQYF. The DNA of the CDR3 is TGCGCCAGCAGCCCCCAGCCTAGCGGGGGGCTACAAGAGACCCAGTACTTC.

In nucleotides, the CDR3 is TGTGCCAGCAGCCAAGAGGGAGGGGGCTATGGCTACACCTTC. Protein: CASSQEGGGYGYTF. The V call is TRBV4-2, the J call TRBJ1-2, with D perhaps matching TRBD1 (6 bases). CDR3 size: 14 residues. The germline V and J ends were trimmed by 0 bases and 4 bases, with 9 bases remaining between them. Germline CDR1 LGHNA, CDR2 YNFKEQ.

V and J are TRBV27 and TRBJ2-6; D is unclear. With 5 bases removed from V and 2 bases from J, the gap between germline ends came to 4 bases. The CDR3 extends over 13 amino acids. The germline gives CDR1 MNHEY, CDR2 SMNVEV (reference sequence). In nucleotides, the CDR3 is TGTGCCAGCAGTATAACTGGGGCCAACGTCCTGACTTTC. This translates into CASSITGANVLTF. The full variable domain, completed using reference TRBV27 and TRBJ2-6, is EAQVTQNPRYLITVTGKKLTVTCSQNMNHEYMSWYRQDPGLGLRQIYYSMNVEVTDKGDVPEGYKVSRKEKRNFPLILESPSPNQTSLYFCASSITGANVLTFGAGSRLTVL.

The V and J genes are TRBV10-2 and TRBJ1-1, with TRBD1 matching over 9 bases. With 7 bases clipped from V and 0 bases from J, the junction kept 6 bases outside the gene matches. CDR3 length: 15 amino acids. From germline, CDR1 is WSHSY and CDR2 SAAADI. The CDR3 is CASTGGQGVNTEAFF. CDR3 coding DNA: TGCGCCAGCACTGGGGGACAGGGAGTGAACACTGAAGCTTTCTTT.

The CDR3 region is CASSRAPGGSETQYF. The CDR3, as DNA: TGTGCCAGCAGCCGGGCGCCAGGGGGCTCGGAGACCCAGTACTTC. The V and J genes are TRBV5-5 and TRBJ2-5, with TRBD1 matching 8 bases. Germline V gene data show CDR1 as SGHKS and CDR2 as YYEKEE (reference sequence). The CDR3 loop spans 15 amino acids. The junction had 10 bases not matched to a gene; V was cut back by 4 bases and J by 5 bases.

This rearrangement joins TRBV5-1 to TRBJ2-5; D ambiguous. The CDR3 extends over 15 amino acids. Germline V CDR1 and CDR2: SGHRS, YFSETQ. V was clipped by 0 bases and J by 1 base, with 10 bases between them. For the CDR3, the DNA is TGCGCCAGCAGCTTGGGCCCTGGGCCCCAAGAGACCCAGTACTTC. This encodes CASSLGPGPQETQYF.

This clone was found a few times. The chain links TRBV19 to TRBJ2-1; TRBD2 aligns across 8 bases. This CDR3 spans 18 amino acids. Per the germline V gene, CDR1 is LNHDA and CDR2 is SQIVND (reference sequence). J was trimmed by 0 bases and V by 3 bases; bases with no gene match: 10. CDR3 residues: CASSIQAGVASSYNEQFF. CDR3 bases: TGTGCCAGTAGTATTCAAGCGGGGGTCGCGAGCTCCTACAATGAGCAGTTCTTC. Full variable domain (missing parts from reference TRBV19 and TRBJ2-1): DGGITQSPKYLFRKEGQNVTLSCEQNLNHDAMYWYRQDPGQGLRLIYYSQIVNDFQKGDIAEGYSVSREKKESFPLTVTSAQKNPTAFYLCASSIQAGVASSYNEQFFGPGTRLTVL.

This rearrangement joins TRBV9 to TRBJ1-1; TRBD1 might be the D (6 bases). Deletions cut 0 bases from V and 3 bases from J, with 9 bases between. CDR3 length equals 14 residues. Germline V CDR1 and CDR2: SGDLS, YYNGEE. The CDR3 sequence is CASSVGGADTEAFF. CDR3 DNA sequence: TGTGCCAGCAGCGTAGGGGGGGCGGACACTGAAGCTTTCTTT.

The rearrangement uses TRBV5-5 and TRBJ2-5; 7 nucleotides line up with TRBD1. Germline CDR1 reads SGHKS; CDR2 reads YYEKEE (reference sequence). V was clipped by 4 bases and J by 5 bases; unmatched bases: 11. This CDR3 contains 15 residues. The CDR3 DNA follows: TGTGCCAGCAGCCTAGATAGGGGGCTAAGGGAGACCCAGTACTTC. It encodes CASSLDRGLRETQYF.

V and J are TRBV18 and TRBJ2-1; 8 bases are a match to TRBD2. J was trimmed by 7 bases and V by 3 bases; bases with no gene match: 2. The CDR3 contains 13 residues. CDR1 and CDR2 (germline): KGHSH, LQKENI. CDR3: CASSPGLANEQFF. The DNA of the CDR3 is TGTGCCAGCTCACCCGGACTAGCAAATGAGCAGTTCTTC.

The rearrangement uses TRBV7-8 and TRBJ1-5; D ambiguous. Germline CDR1 reads SGHVS; CDR2 reads FQNEAQ. Trimming took 7 bases from V and 4 from J, leaving 17 bases between them. The CDR3 runs to 15 residues. The DNA for the CDR3 is TGTGCCAGCAACGCCGGAAGGTTTGGGAATCAGCCCCAGCATTTT. It specifies CASNAGRFGNQPQHF.

V is TRBV5-8 and J is TRBJ2-5; a weak D match, TRBD2 (7 bases). The V and J ends lost 6 bases and 2 bases respectively, with 20 bases between them. This CDR3 region has 16 residues. CDR1 is SGHTS, CDR2 YDEGEE, per germline. The CDR3: CASNLGSAGAQETQYF. In DNA, the CDR3 is TGTGCCAGCAACCTGGGATCGGCGGGGGCACAAGAGACCCAGTACTTC.

The chain has TRBV19 and TRBJ1-1; no definite D call. This CDR3 comprises 13 residues. CDR1 and CDR2 (germline): LNHDA, SQIVND (reference sequence). Deletions cut 7 bases from V and 4 bases from J, with 13 bases between. CDR3: CASIAFLGTEAFF. The CDR3 bases are TGTGCCAGTATCGCCTTCCTCGGCACTGAAGCTTTCTTT.

The chain links TRBV25-1 to TRBJ2-2, with 9 nucleotides matching TRBD2. V was pared by 3 bases and J by 2 bases, with 10 bases of the junction left unmatched. The germline gives CDR1 MGHDK, CDR2 SYGVNS. This CDR3 contains 18 residues. The CDR3 region is CASSDPTTSGLNTGELFF. The CDR3 DNA follows: TGTGCCAGCAGTGATCCGACCACTAGCGGGCTTAACACCGGGGAGCTGTTTTTT.

The J gene is TRBJ1-2, the V gene TRBV18, with D hard to call. This CDR3 spans 14 amino acids. Trimming stripped 0 bases from V and 2 bases from J, with 7 bases between. Germline V CDR1 and CDR2: KGHSH, LQKENI. As DNA, the CDR3 is TGTGCCAGCTCACCACCGTTACCAAACTATGGCTACACCTTC. Residues: CASSPPLPNYGYTF.

This rearrangement joins TRBV7-2 to TRBJ2-7, with TRBD1 as a possible D gene (5 bases). From germline, CDR1 is SGHTA and CDR2 FQGNSA. There are 14 residues in the CDR3. V was trimmed by 3 bases and J by 2 bases, leaving 11 bases between them. The CDR3 sequence is CASSLGLFPYEQYF. CDR3 in DNA: TGTGCCAGCAGCTTGGGGCTGTTTCCCTACGAGCAGTACTTC.